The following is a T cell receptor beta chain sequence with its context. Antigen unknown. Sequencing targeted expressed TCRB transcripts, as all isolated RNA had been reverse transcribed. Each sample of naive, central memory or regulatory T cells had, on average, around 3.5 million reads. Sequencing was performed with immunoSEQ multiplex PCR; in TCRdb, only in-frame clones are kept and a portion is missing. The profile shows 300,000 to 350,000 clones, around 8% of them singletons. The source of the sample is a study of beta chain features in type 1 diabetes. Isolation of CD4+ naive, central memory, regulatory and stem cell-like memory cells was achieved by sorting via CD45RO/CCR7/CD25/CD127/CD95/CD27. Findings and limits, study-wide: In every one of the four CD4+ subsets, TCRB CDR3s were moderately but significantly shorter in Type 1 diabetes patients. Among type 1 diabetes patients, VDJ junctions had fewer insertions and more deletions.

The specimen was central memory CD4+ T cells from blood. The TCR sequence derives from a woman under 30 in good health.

The CDR3 reads CASSLYEVGKLFF. In nucleotides, the CDR3 is TGTGCCAGCAGCTTATATGAAGTGGGAAAACTGTTTTTT. V is TRBV7-9 and J is TRBJ1-4, with unresolved D. The germline gives CDR1 SEHNR, CDR2 FQNEAQ (reference sequence). Trimming removed 2 bases from V and 10 bases from J, with 11 bases in between. The CDR3 extends over 13 amino acids. Variable domain in full (rest from reference TRBV7-9 and TRBJ1-4): DTGVSQNPRHKITKRGQNVTFRCDPISEHNRLYWYRQTLGQGPEFLTYFQNEAQLEKSRLLSDRFSAERPKGSFSTLEIQRTEQGDSAMYLCASSLYEVGKLFFGSGTQLSVL.